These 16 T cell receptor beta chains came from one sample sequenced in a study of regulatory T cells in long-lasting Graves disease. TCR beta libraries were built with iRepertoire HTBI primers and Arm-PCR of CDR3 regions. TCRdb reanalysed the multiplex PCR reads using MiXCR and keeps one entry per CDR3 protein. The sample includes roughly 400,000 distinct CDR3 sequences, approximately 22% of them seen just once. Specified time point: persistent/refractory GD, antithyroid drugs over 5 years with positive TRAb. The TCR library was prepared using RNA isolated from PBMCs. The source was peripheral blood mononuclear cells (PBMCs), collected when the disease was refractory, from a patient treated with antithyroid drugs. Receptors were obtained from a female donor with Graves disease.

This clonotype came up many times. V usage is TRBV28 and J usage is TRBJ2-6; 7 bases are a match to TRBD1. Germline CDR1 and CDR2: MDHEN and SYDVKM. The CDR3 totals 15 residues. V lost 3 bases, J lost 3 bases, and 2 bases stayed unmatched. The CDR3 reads CASSFTGDGANVLTF. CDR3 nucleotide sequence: TGTGCCAGCAGTTTTACAGGGGATGGGGCCAACGTCCTGACTTTC.

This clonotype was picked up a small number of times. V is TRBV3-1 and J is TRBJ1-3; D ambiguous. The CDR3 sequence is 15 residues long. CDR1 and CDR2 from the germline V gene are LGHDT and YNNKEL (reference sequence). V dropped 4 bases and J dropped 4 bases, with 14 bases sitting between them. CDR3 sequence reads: CASSPTRGGGNTIYF. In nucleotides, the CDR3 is TGTGCCAGCAGCCCGACAAGAGGTGGGGGAAACACCATATATTTT.

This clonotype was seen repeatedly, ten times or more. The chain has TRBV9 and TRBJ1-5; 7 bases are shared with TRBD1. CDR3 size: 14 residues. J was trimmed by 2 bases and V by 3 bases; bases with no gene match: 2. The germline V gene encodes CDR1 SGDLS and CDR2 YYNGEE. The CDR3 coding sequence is TGTGCCAGCAGCGAAACAGGGGGCAATCAGCCCCAGCATTTT. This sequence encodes CASSETGGNQPQHF.

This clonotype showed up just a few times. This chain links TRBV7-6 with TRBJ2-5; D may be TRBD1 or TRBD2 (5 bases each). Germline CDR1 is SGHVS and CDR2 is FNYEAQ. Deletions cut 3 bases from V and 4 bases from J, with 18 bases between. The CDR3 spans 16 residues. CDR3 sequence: CASSLGPGPNIETQYF. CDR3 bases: TGTGCCAGCAGCTTGGGCCCGGGACCCAACATAGAGACCCAGTACTTC.

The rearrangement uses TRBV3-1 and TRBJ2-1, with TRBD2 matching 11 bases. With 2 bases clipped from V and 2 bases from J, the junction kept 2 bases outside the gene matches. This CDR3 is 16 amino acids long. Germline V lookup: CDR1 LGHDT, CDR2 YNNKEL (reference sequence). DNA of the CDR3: TGTGCCAGCAGCCAAACACTAGCGGGGGCCTACAATGAGCAGTTCTTC. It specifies CASSQTLAGAYNEQFF.

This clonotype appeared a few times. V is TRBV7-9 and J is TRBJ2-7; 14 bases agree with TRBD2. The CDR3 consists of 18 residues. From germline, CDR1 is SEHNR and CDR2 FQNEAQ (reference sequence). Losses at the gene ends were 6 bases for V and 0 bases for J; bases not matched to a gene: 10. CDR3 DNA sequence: TGTGCCAGCAGTCCCCGACTAGCGGGAGGGAGTAACTCCTACGAGCAGTACTTC. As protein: CASSPRLAGGSNSYEQYF.

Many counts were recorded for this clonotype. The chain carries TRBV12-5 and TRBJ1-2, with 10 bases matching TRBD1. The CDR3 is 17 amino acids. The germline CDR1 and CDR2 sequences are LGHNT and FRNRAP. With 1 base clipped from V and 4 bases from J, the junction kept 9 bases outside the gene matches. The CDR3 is CASGLGAGTGDAYGYTF. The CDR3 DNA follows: TGTGCTAGTGGTTTGGGCGCGGGGACAGGGGATGCCTATGGCTACACCTTC.

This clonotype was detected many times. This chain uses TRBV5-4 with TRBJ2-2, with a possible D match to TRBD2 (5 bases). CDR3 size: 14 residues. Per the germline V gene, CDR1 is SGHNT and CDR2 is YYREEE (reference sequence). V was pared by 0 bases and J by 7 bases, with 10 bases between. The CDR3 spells CASSLVAGGGELFF. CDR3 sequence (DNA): TGTGCCAGCAGCTTGGTCGCGGGCGGCGGGGAGCTGTTTTTT.

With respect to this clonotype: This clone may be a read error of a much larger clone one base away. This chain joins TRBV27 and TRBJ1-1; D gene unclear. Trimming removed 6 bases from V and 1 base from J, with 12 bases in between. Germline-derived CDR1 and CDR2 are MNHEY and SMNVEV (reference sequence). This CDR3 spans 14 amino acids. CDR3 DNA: TGTGCCAGCAGGGATCCGGGAGAGAACACTGAAGCTTTCTTT. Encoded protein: CASRDPGENTEAFF.

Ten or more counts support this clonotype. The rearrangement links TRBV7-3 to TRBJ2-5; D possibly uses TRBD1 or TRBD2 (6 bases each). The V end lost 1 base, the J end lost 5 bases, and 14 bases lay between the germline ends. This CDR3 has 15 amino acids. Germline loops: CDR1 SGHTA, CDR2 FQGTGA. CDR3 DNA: TGTGCCAGCAGCTTAAACAGGGAGGTCGGTGAGACCCAGTACTTC. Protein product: CASSLNREVGETQYF.

For the CDR3, the DNA is TGTGCCAGCAGCATCAGGTACAGCTCCTACAATGAGCAGTTCTTC. Its protein is CASSIRYSSYNEQFF. The chain recombines TRBV28 with TRBJ2-1; D unclear. Between the trimmed V and J ends, which lost 6 bases and 0 bases, there was a span of 12 bases. CDR1 and CDR2 (germline): MDHEN, SYDVKM. The CDR3 contains 15 residues.

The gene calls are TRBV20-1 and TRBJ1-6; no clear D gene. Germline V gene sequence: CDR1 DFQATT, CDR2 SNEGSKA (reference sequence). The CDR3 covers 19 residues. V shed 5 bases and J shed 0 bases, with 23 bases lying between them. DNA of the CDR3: TGCAGTGCTGGAAGGGAGAAGTATTTCCTGAGCTCCTATAATTCACCCCTCCACTTT. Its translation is CSAGREKYFLSSYNSPLHF.

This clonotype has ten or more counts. The CDR3 loop is CSVEEQSPSYEQYF. The CDR3 DNA reads TGCAGCGTTGAAGAACAGTCCCCCTCCTACGAGCAGTACTTC. The chain employs TRBV29-1 and TRBJ2-7; D is ambiguous. The germline gives CDR1 SQVTM, CDR2 ANQGSEA. Trimming took off 0 bases at V and 0 bases at J, with 9 bases between the two ends. CDR3 length equals 14 residues.

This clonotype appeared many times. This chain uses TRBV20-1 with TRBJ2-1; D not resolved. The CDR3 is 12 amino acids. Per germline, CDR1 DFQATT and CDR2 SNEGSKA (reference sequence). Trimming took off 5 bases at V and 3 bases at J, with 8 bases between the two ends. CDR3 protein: CSAPPRYNEQFF. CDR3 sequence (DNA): TGCAGTGCTCCACCCCGCTACAATGAGCAGTTCTTC.

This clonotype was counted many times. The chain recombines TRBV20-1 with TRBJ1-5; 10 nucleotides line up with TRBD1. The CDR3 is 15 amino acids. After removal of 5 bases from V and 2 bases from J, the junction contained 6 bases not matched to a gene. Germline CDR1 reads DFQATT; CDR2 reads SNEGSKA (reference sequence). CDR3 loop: CSAGGQGLGNQPQHF. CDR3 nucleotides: TGCAGTGCTGGGGGACAGGGGTTGGGCAATCAGCCCCAGCATTTT.

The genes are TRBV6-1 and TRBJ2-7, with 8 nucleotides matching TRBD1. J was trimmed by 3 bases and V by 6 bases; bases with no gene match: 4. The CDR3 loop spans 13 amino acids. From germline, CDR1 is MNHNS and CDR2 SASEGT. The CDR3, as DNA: TGTGCCAGCAGGGGCGGGACAGGCTACGAGCAGTACTTC. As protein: CASRGGTGYEQYF.